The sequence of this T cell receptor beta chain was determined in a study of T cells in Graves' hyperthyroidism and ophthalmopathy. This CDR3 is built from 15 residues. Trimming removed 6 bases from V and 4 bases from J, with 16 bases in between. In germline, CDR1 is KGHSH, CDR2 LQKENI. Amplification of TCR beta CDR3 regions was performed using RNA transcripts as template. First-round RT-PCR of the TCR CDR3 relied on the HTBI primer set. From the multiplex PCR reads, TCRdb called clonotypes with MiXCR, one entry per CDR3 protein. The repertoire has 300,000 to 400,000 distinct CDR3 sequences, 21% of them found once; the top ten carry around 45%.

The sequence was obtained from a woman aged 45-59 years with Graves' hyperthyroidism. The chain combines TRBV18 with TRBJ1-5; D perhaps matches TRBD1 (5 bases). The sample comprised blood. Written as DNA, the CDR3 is TGTGCCAGCTCCCCCGGGGCAGGAGATAATCAGCCCCAGCATTTT. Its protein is CASSPGAGDNQPQHF.